The rows below give T cell receptor beta chains drawn from one sample of a study of blood T cell repertoires in COVID-19. Measured with immunoSEQ multiplex PCR; TCRdb has only the in-frame clones, and not every one. Of fewer than 250,000 clones in the sample, just over 90% were seen once. What was sequenced was peripheral blood. These receptor sequences come from a man aged 25 to 40 with acute or convalescent COVID-19. The CDR3 runs from the conserved cysteine through the conserved F or W. D genes are given only for firm matches. Size tells how often a clone was seen (once, few, many) or the class of an expanded clone, and some rows leave it out.

>.|.|TRBV7-3|TRBJ2-6
TGTGCCAGCAGCTTCGGGAGCTCTGGGGCCAACGTCCTGACTTTC
CASSFGSSGANVLTF
>.|.|TRBV3-1/TRBV3-2|TRBJ1-5
TGTGCCAGCAGCCAAGGAGGCGGGCAAGGTCAGCCCCAGCATTTT
CASSQGGGQGQPQHF
>TRBD1|.|TRBV5-6|TRBJ2-7
TGTGCCAGCAGTCGGGACAGATCGGTCGAGCAGTACTTC
CASSRDRSVEQYF
>TRBD2|.|TRBV5-1|TRBJ2-2
TGCGCCAGCAGCTCTATAGCGGGTGCGAACACCGGGGAGCTGTTTTTT
CASSSIAGANTGELFF
>.|.|TRBV19|TRBJ1-1
TGTGCCAGAGCAGAGGATCAGGGGCTGGGGGTAGCTTTCTTT
CARAEDQGLGVAFF
>.|.|TRBV7-9|TRBJ2-1
TGTGCCAGCAGCTCCCTGGCGACCGGGGCCTACAATGAGCAGTTCTTC
CASSSLATGAYNEQFF
>TRBD2|.|TRBV5-1|TRBJ2-2
TGCGCCAGCAGCTCCCGGGGGGGAATGTCCGGGGAGCTGTTTTTT
CASSSRGGMSGELFF
>.|.|TRBV19|TRBJ1-6
TGTGCCAGTAGTCTCCGACAGAGCTATTCACCCCTCCACTTT
CASSLRQSYSPLHF
>.|once|TRBV28|TRBJ1-5
TGTGCCACCGATCCAGCGGGCAATCAGCCCCAGCATTTT
CATDPAGNQPQHF
>.|once|TRBV9|TRBJ1-2
TGTGCCAGCAGCGTAGCTCCAATCCGGGAAGGCTACACCTTC
CASSVAPIREGYTF
>TRBD1|.|TRBV9|TRBJ1-1
TGTGCCAGCAGTAGACAGGGTGAGAGGACTGAAGCTTTCTTT
CASSRQGERTEAFF
>TRBD2|.|TRBV7-8|TRBJ2-7
TGTGCCAGCAGCCCGCAACTAGCGGGAGGGTCCTACGAGCAGTACTTC
CASSPQLAGGSYEQYF
>TRBD1|.|TRBV28|TRBJ2-7
TGTGCCAGCAGTCCCGGGACAGGGGTAACCTACGAGCAGTACTTC
CASSPGTGVTYEQYF
>TRBD1|.|TRBV28|TRBJ2-1
TGTGCCAGCAGTTTAGACAGGGGCGAGTACAATGAGCAGTTCTTC
CASSLDRGEYNEQFF
>.|.|TRBV15|TRBJ1-4
TGTGCCACCAAACGAGGGAGAACTAATGAAAAACTGTTTTTT
CATKRGRTNEKLFF
>.|.|TRBV5-6|TRBJ1-1
TGTGCCAGCACCCTGGTACAGGTTGAAGTCTCTGAAGCTTTCTTT
CASTLVQVEVSEAFF
>.|.|TRBV29-1|TRBJ1-3
TGCAGCGTGACAGCCGGAAACACCATATATTTT
CSVTAGNTIYF
>.|.|TRBV9|TRBJ2-3
TGTGCCAGCAGCGTTCGAAGCGGGCTAACAGATACGCAGTATTTT
CASSVRSGLTDTQYF
>TRBD2|.|TRBV28|TRBJ2-1
TGTGCCAGCAGTTCCCCGGGACTAGTCTACAATGAGCAGTTCTTC
CASSSPGLVYNEQFF
>TRBD1|.|TRBV6-2/TRBV6-3|TRBJ1-5
TGTGCCAGCAGTTACGGACAGGGAGTCGGCAATCAGCCCCAGCATTTT
CASSYGQGVGNQPQHF
>TRBD1|.|TRBV9|TRBJ1-5
TGTGCCAGCAGCGCTGGGGGACAGGGGAATCAGCCCCAGCATTTT
CASSAGGQGNQPQHF
>.|.|TRBV27|TRBJ1-5
TGTGCCAGCAGTTTAGTAGGAGGGAATCGCAATCAGCCCCAGCATTTT
CASSLVGGNRNQPQHF
>TRBD1|.|TRBV9|TRBJ2-7
TGTGCCAGCAGAAAAATCCGGGACAGGGGGCAGCCCGGTCTCTACGAGCAGTACTTC
CASRKIRDRGQPGLYEQYF
>.|.|TRBV19|TRBJ2-5
TGTGCCAGTTCGTACAGAGAGACCCAGTACTTC
CASSYRETQYF
>TRBD1|.|TRBV28|TRBJ1-1
TGTGCCGTAAAGACAGGGGGCGATGCTGAAGCTTTCTTT
CAVKTGGDAEAFF
>.|.|TRBV27|TRBJ1-6
TGTGCCAGCAGCCTATCCCCCCTTTCACCCCTCCACTTT
CASSLSPLSPLHF
>.|.|TRBV21-1|TRBJ1-3
TGTGCCAGCAGAAACAGGGGGATCAGCTCTGGAAACACCATATATTTT
CASRNRGISSGNTIYF
>TRBD1|few|TRBV7-9|TRBJ1-2
TGTGCCAGCAGCCGTAGTTTAAAACAGGGGTCCTATGGCTACACCTTC
CASSRSLKQGSYGYTF
>TRBD2|.|TRBV12-3/TRBV12-4|TRBJ2-7
TGTGCCAGCAGGTTGGGACTAGCGGGCGACTGCTCATTC
CASRLGLAGDCSF
>TRBD1|.|TRBV24-1|TRBJ2-1
TGTGCCACCAGTGATCGGACAGGGTTTATTCCCAATGAGCAGTTCTTC
CATSDRTGFIPNEQFF
>.|.|TRBV2|TRBJ1-2
TGTGCCAGCAGTAAGCTAGCGGCTAACTATGGCTACACCTTC
CASSKLAANYGYTF
>.|.|TRBV5-1|TRBJ1-2
TGCGCCAGCAGCTTGGCCAAGGGGAACTATGGCTACACCTTC
CASSLAKGNYGYTF
>.|once|TRBV5-1|TRBJ2-1
TGCGCCAGCAGCTCGCATCGTACTGACAATGAGCAGTTCTTC
CASSSHRTDNEQFF
>TRBD1|.|TRBV6-5|TRBJ1-5
TGTGCCAGCAGTAAGACAGGGCCGGGCAATCAGCCCCAGCATTTT
CASSKTGPGNQPQHF
>.|.|TRBV27|TRBJ1-4
TGTGCCAGCTCGATGAGGCCGAATGAAAAACTGTTTTTT
CASSMRPNEKLFF
>TRBD2|.|TRBV5-4|TRBJ2-3
TGTGCCACAGCGGGACTAGCTGTCGATACGCAGTATTTT
CATAGLAVDTQYF
>.|once|TRBV19|TRBJ1-1
TGTGCCAGTAGGCCTAGGGGGGGGTTAGTAGGCACTGAAGCTTTCTTT
CASRPRGGLVGTEAFF
>TRBD2|.|TRBV5-6|TRBJ2-1
TGTGCCAGCAGCTTAAGGACTAGCTCCCACAATGAGCAGTTCTTC
CASSLRTSSHNEQFF
>.|.|TRBV30|TRBJ2-7
TGTGCCTGGACTAAACTATCTGCCTACGAGCAGTACTTC
CAWTKLSAYEQYF